This T cell receptor (beta chain) was identified in a study of regulatory T cells in long-lasting Graves disease (dated by TCRdb to about 2021). Describing the broader study: Patients with newly diagnosed Graves' disease had been on antithyroid drugs for under 3 months. Persistent Graves' disease patients were compared with newly diagnosed Graves' disease patients by peripheral blood TCR sequencing and RNA sequencing. The study was registered as a clinical trial and conducted in China. TCR sequencing covered around 13 persistent and 20 or so newly diagnosed Graves' disease patients, some 35 samples in total. The research as a whole found: Patients with persistent disease shared more public clonotypes (fewer than 3,000) than newly diagnosed patients did (more than 900). Only peripheral blood was studied, because thyroid tissue, the primary lesion, was inaccessible. Compared with newly diagnosed patients, persistent Graves' disease patients had lower TCR Shannon entropy and fewer highly expanded clones, which suggests clonal expansion. The small sample size was acknowledged by the authors as a limitation that may reduce accuracy. Only the TCR beta chain was sequenced and analyzed.

The time point label for this specimen denotes: newly diagnosed GD, antithyroid drugs for less than 3 months. RNA was extracted from PBMCs in TRIzol for both TCR sequencing and RNA sequencing. Graves' disease was diagnosed according to American Thyroid Association guidelines. Patients were recruited from an endocrinology department in Xi'an, China. Each patient gave approximately 9 milliliters of peripheral blood, collected in an EDTA anticoagulant tube. Ficoll Paque Plus density gradient separation was used to isolate PBMCs, and no further T cell sorting was done. An Agilent 2100 Bioanalyzer and agarose gel were used to check RNA quality, while a NanoDrop 2000 measured RNA concentration. This clonotype was detected many times. This clone's antigen is unknown. No base-level quality is on record; no much larger clone is a single base apart. The library was built by means of multiplex PCR. The sequencing machine was an Illumina HiSeq 4000. CDR3 regions were amplified by Arm-PCR with iRepertoire HTBI primers to construct TCR beta libraries. Gel purification was performed on PCR products prior to sequencing. In the original analysis: Gene usage analysis of CDR3 amino acid clonotypes used the 62 TRBV and 14 to 15 TRBJ segments found across samples. COPE and FqMerger were used to merge filtered high-quality paired reads into contigs. BLAST was used to align contigs to the IMGT TRBV, TRBD and TRBJ reference genes, and CDR3 was defined following IMGT. Highly expanded clones were defined as clonotypes with a frequency above 0.1%. Shannon entropy was used to measure repertoire diversity, and the Gini coefficient was used to measure V-J evenness. A clonotype found in more than one individual was treated as public. TCRdb reworked the public reads: Q25 trimming with fastp, MiXCR clone assembly, productive beta chains retained. Every entry covers one CDR3 protein and lists the most common genes and DNA from its rows. The V and J calls, along with clone size, are taken from TCRdb and not from the paper's own processing. The sample records around 500,000 distinct CDR3 sequences, approximately 12% of which are singletons. 8% to 10% of the sample lies in the top ten.

This sample was shared with a second study, whose subject was T cells in Graves' hyperthyroidism and ophthalmopathy. The other study reports the following: A patient counted as having stable Graves' hyperthyroidism if no progression to ophthalmopathy occurred over 18 months of follow-up. Hyperthyroidism patients were newly diagnosed, had a disease duration of under 2 months, and were aged 18 to 65 years. Exclusion was applied to patients with uncontrolled infections, other autoimmune diseases, pregnancy or lactation. Diagnoses relied on clinical symptoms, serum thyroxine and TRAb, thyroid ultrasound and orbital computed tomography. A first-round RT-PCR of the TCR CDR3 used the HTBI primer set with the Qiagen OneStep RT-PCR kit. Most expanded thyroid clonotypes (frequency above 0.001) were also found in blood, which suggests that blood repertoires may mirror thyroid immune responses. A 13 V-J signature model separated ophthalmopathy from stable hyperthyroidism, with approximately 86% sensitivity and about 81% specificity in cross-validation and 80%/75% in testing. During validation, the model predicted progression to ophthalmopathy a median of around 6 months ahead of onset, with approximately 70% sensitivity and around 73% specificity. TCR V-J signatures able to tell the groups apart were searched for in a discovery cohort of 100 patients, of whom about 40 had Graves' ophthalmopathy and around 56 had stable Graves' hyperthyroidism. Prospective prediction of ophthalmopathy was tested in an independent validation cohort consisting of about 19 hyperthyroidism patients and 15 or so patients who later progressed to ophthalmopathy. The 90 to 100 discovery patients were randomly split 7:3 into training and test sets. The study also compared thyroid tissue and blood T-cell repertoires from about six Graves' hyperthyroidism patients. After blood sampling, hyperthyroidism patients were treated with methimazole at a starting dose of 30 mg daily, and ophthalmopathy patients were treated with high-dose intravenous methylprednisolone. The libraries were constructed in a second round of multiplex PCR and then size-selected and purified. The libraries were sequenced on an Illumina HiSeq2000 using paired-end 100 bp reads. SOAPnuke was used to process the raw data, removing reads that contained adapters or uncalled bases, had a mean Phred below 15, or lacked an exact match to the constant primer or identifier. High-quality paired reads were merged using COPE v1.2.5, and each unique nucleotide sequence was defined as a clonotype. MiTCR v1.1 was used to align clonotypes to the IMGT TRBV, TRBD and TRBJ reference segments. Analysis was restricted to V-J combinations with a frequency above 0.0001, which covered 98% to 99.2% of repertoires. The TCS score was defined as F50 (clonal expansion) divided by E x V (chaos), with BLOSUM62-based TCRdist calculated between CDR3 peptides within each V-J. Welch's t-statistics and random forest reduced fewer than 550 V-J features to about 12, which were used in a naive Bayes classifier (R e1071). No statistical method was used to fix the sample size in advance, and group allocation was not hidden from the investigators. According to the paper, TCR Vbeta CDR3 sequencing was carried out on approximately 140 peripheral blood samples, which came from fewer than 50 ophthalmopathy, 75 to 80 hyperthyroidism and roughly 17 progressor patients.

The sample here was peripheral blood mononuclear cells (PBMCs), taken at new diagnosis, from a patient treated with antithyroid drugs. This sequence originates from a young woman with Graves disease. Donor details come from another sample of the same person, matched by shared clones.

DNA sequence: TGTGCCAGCCGACAAACAGGGAGCAATCAGCCCCAGCATTTT. It encodes CASRQTGSNQPQHF. Recombination linked TRBV12-3 or TRBV12-4 to TRBJ1-5, with TRBD1 tentatively as D gene (6 bases match). The germline ends are 12 bases apart after V is trimmed by 8 bases and J by 1 base. There are 14 amino acids in the CDR3, from cysteine to phenylalanine inclusive. CDR3 DNA only is kept here, 42 bases in frame from base 1.